Described below is a single T cell receptor (beta chain) sequence and its context. This specimen comes from a study of blood T cell repertoires in COVID-19. This table comes from immunoSEQ multiplex PCR, and its TCRdb copy is limited to in-frame clones, with some not included. The sample yields 270,000 or so clones, more than 70% seen once. Deletions cut 7 bases from V and 3 bases from J, with 16 bases between. The CDR3 spans 15 residues. From germline, CDR1 is MDHEN and CDR2 SYDVKM. The origin of this receptor is a woman younger than 35 with acute or convalescent COVID-19. The sample taken for sequencing was peripheral blood. The rearrangement joins TRBV28 to TRBJ2-1, with D perhaps matching TRBD1 (6 bases). The CDR3, as DNA: TGTGCCAGCACCCAAGCTTCGACAGGCTACAATGAGCAGTTCTTC. Protein: CASTQASTGYNEQFF.